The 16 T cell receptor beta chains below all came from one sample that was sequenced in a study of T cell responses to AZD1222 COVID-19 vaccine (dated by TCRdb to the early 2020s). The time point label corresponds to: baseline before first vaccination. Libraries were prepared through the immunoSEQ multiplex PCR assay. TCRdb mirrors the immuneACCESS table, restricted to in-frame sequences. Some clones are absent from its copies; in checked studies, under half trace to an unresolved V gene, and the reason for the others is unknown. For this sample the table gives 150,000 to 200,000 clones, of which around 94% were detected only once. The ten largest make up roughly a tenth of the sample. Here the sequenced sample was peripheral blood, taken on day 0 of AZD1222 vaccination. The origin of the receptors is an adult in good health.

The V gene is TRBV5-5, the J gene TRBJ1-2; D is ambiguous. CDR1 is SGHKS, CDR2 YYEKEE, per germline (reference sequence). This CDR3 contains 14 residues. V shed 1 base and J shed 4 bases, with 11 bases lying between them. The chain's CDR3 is CASSLFRVSYGYTF. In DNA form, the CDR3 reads TGTGCCAGCAGCTTGTTTAGGGTGTCCTATGGCTACACCTTC.

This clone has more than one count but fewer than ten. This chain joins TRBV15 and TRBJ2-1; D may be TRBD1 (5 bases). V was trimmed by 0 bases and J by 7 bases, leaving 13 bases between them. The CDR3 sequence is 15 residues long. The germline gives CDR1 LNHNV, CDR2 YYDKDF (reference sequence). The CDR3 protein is CATSRDRSGANEQFF. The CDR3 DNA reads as TGTGCCACCAGCAGAGATCGGAGTGGGGCGAATGAGCAGTTCTTC.

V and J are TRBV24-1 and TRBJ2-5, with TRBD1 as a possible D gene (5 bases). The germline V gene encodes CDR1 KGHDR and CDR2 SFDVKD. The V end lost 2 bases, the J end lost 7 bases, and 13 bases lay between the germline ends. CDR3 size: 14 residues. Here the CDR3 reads CATSDSSRQGTQYF. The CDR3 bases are TGTGCCACCAGTGATTCCTCGCGCCAGGGGACCCAGTACTTC.

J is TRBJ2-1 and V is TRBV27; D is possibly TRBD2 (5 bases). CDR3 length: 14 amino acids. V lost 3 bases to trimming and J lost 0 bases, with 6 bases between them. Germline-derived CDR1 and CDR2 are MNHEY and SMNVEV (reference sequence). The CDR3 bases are TGTGCCAGCAGTTTTAGCGTCTCCTACAATGAGCAGTTCTTC. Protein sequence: CASSFSVSYNEQFF.

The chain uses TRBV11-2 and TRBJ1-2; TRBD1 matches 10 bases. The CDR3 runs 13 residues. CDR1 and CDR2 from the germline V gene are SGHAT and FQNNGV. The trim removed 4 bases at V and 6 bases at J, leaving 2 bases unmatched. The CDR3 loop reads CASSWDRGHGYTF. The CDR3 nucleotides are TGTGCCAGCAGCTGGGACAGGGGCCATGGCTACACCTTC.

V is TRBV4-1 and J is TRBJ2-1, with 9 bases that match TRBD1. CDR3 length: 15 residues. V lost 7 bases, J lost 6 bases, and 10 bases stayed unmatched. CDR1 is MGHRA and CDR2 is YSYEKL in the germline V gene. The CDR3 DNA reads TGCGCCAGCACCACTTCCGGGACAGGGCTCAATGAGCAGTTCTTC. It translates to CASTTSGTGLNEQFF.

The chain's CDR3 is CASSVRTGQGYTF. In nucleotides, the CDR3 is TGTGCCAGTAGTGTGCGGACAGGGCAAGGCTACACCTTC. The chain has TRBV19 and TRBJ1-2; TRBD1 aligns across 8 bases. From germline, CDR1 is LNHDA and CDR2 SQIVND (reference sequence). V was pared by 5 bases and J by 8 bases, with 7 bases of the junction left unmatched. The CDR3 spans 13 residues.

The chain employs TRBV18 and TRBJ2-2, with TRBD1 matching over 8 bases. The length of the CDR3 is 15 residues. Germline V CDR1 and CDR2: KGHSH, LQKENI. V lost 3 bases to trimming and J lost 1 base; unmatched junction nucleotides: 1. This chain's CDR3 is CASSPGTGNTGELFF. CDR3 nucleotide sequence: TGTGCCAGCTCACCTGGGACAGGGAACACCGGGGAGCTGTTTTTT.

CDR3 residues: CASSQDLSAGYTF. The CDR3 DNA follows: TGCGCCAGCAGCCAAGACCTATCCGCGGGCTACACCTTC. The genes are TRBV4-3 and TRBJ1-2; D is undetermined. CDR3 length equals 13 residues. The V and J ends lost 0 bases and 8 bases respectively, with 10 bases between them. Germline assignment: CDR1 LGHNA and CDR2 YSLEER.

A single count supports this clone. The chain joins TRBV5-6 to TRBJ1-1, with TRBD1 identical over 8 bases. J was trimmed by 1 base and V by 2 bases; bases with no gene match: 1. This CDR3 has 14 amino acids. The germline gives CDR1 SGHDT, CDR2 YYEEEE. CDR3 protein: CASSFGTGNTEAFF. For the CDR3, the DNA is TGTGCCAGCAGCTTCGGGACAGGGAACACTGAAGCTTTCTTT.

CDR3 DNA: TGTGCCAGCAGTTACTCCCAGGGGGCGGGCGGGGAGCTGTTTTTT. It translates to CASSYSQGAGGELFF. This chain links TRBV6-5 with TRBJ2-2; TRBD1 agrees at 8 bases. Looked up from germline, CDR1 is MNHEY and CDR2 is SVGAGI. This CDR3 contains 15 residues. V shed 0 bases, J shed 7 bases, and the junction held 4 bases outside the gene matches.

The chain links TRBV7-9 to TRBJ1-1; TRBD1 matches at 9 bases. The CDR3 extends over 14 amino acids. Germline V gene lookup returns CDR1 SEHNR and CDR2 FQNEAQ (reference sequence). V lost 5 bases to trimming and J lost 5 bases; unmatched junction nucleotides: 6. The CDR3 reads CASSEGQGRTEAFF. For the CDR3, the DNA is TGTGCCAGCAGCGAGGGACAGGGACGAACTGAAGCTTTCTTT.

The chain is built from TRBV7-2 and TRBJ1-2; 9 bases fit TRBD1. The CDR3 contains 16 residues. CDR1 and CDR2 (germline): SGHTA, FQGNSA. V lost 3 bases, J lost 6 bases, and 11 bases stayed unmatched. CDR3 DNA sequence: TGTGCCAGCAGCTTCTTACCGACACAGGGGGCCAATGGCTACACCTTC. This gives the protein CASSFLPTQGANGYTF. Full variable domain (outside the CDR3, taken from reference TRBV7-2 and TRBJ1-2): GAGVSQSPSNKVTEKGKDVELRCDPISGHTALYWYRQSLGQGLEFLIYFQGNSAPDKSGLPSDRFSAERTGGSVSTLTIQRTQQEDSAVYLCASSFLPTQGANGYTFGSGTRLTVV.

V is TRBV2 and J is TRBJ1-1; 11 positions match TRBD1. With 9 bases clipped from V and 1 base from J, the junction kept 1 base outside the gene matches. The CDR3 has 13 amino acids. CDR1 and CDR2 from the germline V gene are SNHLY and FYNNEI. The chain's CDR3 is CARGQGGNTEAFF. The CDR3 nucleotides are TGTGCCAGGGGACAGGGGGGGAACACTGAAGCTTTCTTT.

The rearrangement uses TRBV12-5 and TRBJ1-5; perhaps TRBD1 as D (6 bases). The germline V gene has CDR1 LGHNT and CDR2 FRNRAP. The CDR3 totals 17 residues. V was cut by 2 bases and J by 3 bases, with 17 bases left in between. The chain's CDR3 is CASGLQGLHGTNQPQHF. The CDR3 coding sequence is TGTGCTAGTGGTTTGCAGGGGCTCCATGGGACCAATCAGCCCCAGCATTTT.

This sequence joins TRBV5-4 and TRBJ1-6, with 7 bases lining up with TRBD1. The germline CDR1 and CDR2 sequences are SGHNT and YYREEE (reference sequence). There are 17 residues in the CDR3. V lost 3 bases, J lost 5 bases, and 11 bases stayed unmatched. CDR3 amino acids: CASSSFPGQRHNSPLHF. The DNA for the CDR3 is TGTGCCAGCAGCTCATTCCCGGGACAGAGACATAATTCACCCCTCCACTTT.